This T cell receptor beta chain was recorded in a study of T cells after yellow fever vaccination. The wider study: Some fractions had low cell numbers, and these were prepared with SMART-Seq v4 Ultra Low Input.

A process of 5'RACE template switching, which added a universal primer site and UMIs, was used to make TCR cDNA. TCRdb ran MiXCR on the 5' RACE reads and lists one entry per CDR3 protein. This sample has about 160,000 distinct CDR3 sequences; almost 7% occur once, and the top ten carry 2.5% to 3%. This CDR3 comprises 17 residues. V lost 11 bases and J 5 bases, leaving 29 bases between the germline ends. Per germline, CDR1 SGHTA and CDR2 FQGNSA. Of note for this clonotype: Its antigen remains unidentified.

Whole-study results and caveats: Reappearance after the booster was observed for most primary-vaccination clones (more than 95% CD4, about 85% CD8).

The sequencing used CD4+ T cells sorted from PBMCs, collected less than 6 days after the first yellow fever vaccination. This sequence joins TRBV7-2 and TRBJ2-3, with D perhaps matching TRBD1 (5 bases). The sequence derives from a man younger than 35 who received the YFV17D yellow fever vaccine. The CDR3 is CASAKGRISVYQDTQYF. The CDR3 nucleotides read TGTGCCTCAGCCAAGGGGCGAATTTCGGTCTATCAAGATACGCAGTATTTT.